Listed here is a single T cell receptor beta chain. Antigen unknown. The sample belongs to a study of Ad26.COV2.S vaccination and SARS-CoV-2 variants. Profiling relied on immunoSEQ multiplex PCR, and the TCRdb table lists in-frame clones only, not all of them. The sample has about 350,000 clones; just over 90% are singletons. Study-level findings and limits: It is possible that the TCR breadth and depth analyses underestimated the total T cell responses. Reported findings describe substantial breadth in spike-specific CD8+ and CD4+ T cell responses following vaccination.

Germline CDR1 reads SEHNR; CDR2 reads FQNEAQ (reference sequence). The trim removed 4 bases at V and 7 bases at J, leaving 4 bases unmatched. CDR3 length: 13 residues. The clonotype comes from a human donor who had recovered from COVID-19. The genes are TRBV7-9 and TRBJ2-1, with 7 bases aligning to TRBD2. The material sequenced was peripheral blood, taken after recovery from COVID-19. The chain's CDR3 is CASSYTGGNEQFF. Written as DNA, the CDR3 is TGTGCCAGCAGCTATACGGGGGGTAATGAGCAGTTCTTC.